This T cell receptor beta chain was documented in a study of blood T cell repertoires in COVID-19. In the study overall: Sources were T cells, B-cell-depleted T cells, or PBMCs; the material itself was cDNA or gDNA.

Membership in each cohort depended on participant-reported clinical history. The junction had 6 bases not matched to a gene; V was cut back by 5 bases and J by 2 bases. Germline V lookup: CDR1 SEHNR, CDR2 FQNEAQ (reference sequence). The CDR3 sequence is 14 residues long. Clones were sequenced by immunoSEQ multiplex PCR, and TCRdb holds only the in-frame ones, with some missing. This sample has around 230,000 clones, with 81% found just once. The receptor was isolated from a man aged 35 to 55 who had recovered from COVID-19. The chain links TRBV7-9 to TRBJ2-7; 7 bases match TRBD2. The sequenced material came from PBMCs or T cells enriched from blood (not recorded which). CDR3 region: CASSSLGGAYEQYF. As DNA, the CDR3 is TGTGCCAGCAGCAGCTTGGGAGGGGCCTACGAGCAGTACTTC.